The 25 T cell receptor beta chains presented below share a single source sample, sequenced in a study of response to subunit inactivated influenza vaccine. MiXCR was run by TCRdb on the RT-PCR reads, yielding one entry per CDR3 protein. The data hold around 750,000 distinct CDR3 sequences, with around 21% observed a single time. Sequencing was performed on PBMCs from blood, taken 5 to 6 days after vaccination. These receptors came from a man in his forties or fifties who received an inactivated influenza vaccine.

The chain links TRBV5-6 to TRBJ2-3; 8 bases match TRBD2. V was clipped by 3 bases and J by 4 bases; unmatched bases: 4. Germline V gives CDR1 SGHDT, CDR2 YYEEEE. This CDR3 is 14 amino acids long. The CDR3 here is CASSWILAADTQYF. In nucleotides, the CDR3 is TGTGCCAGCAGCTGGATACTAGCGGCAGATACGCAGTATTTT.

This chain links TRBV11-2 with TRBJ1-6; the D gene is possibly TRBD1 (5 bases). V shed 6 bases and J shed 6 bases, with 9 bases lying between them. Germline V CDR1 and CDR2: SGHAT, FQNNGV. The CDR3 spans 13 residues. The CDR3 loop reads CASRLQGNSPLHF. In DNA, the CDR3 is TGTGCCAGCAGGTTGCAGGGTAATTCACCCCTCCACTTT.

This clonotype was detected a few times. V and J are TRBV29-1 and TRBJ2-4; D is perhaps TRBD1 (6 bases). CDR1 SQVTM and CDR2 ANQGSEA come from the germline V gene. The CDR3 is made up of 13 amino acids. Trimming pared 3 bases from V and 1 base from J, leaving 7 bases between. CDR3 protein: CSVEGAAKNIQYF. The CDR3 DNA reads TGCAGCGTTGAGGGGGCTGCCAAAAACATTCAGTACTTC.

This clonotype was detected a few times. V gene TRBV15 combines with J gene TRBJ2-7, with D uncertain. CDR3 size: 12 residues. The germline gives CDR1 LNHNV, CDR2 YYDKDF (reference sequence). With 2 bases removed from V and 3 bases from J, the gap between germline ends came to 5 bases. The DNA of the CDR3 is TGTGCCACCAGCAGACCAGGCTACGAGCAGTACTTC. It codes for CATSRPGYEQYF.

This clonotype has just a few counts. The chain links TRBV20-1 to TRBJ2-7, with D maybe TRBD1 (6 bases). Germline CDR1 reads DFQATT; CDR2 reads SNEGSKA (reference sequence). The CDR3 extends over 14 amino acids. V lost 4 bases, J lost 1 base, and 14 bases lay in between. The CDR3 protein is CSATQGFSSYEQYF. The DNA of the CDR3 is TGCAGTGCTACCCAGGGGTTTTCGTCCTACGAGCAGTACTTC.

The chain joins TRBV5-6 to TRBJ2-7; D not resolved. This CDR3 region has 14 residues. Germline V lookup: CDR1 SGHDT, CDR2 YYEEEE. V lost 0 bases to trimming and J lost 2 bases, with 9 bases between them. The CDR3 nucleotides are TGTGCCAGCAGCTTGGTGGCCAGTCCCTACGAGCAGTACTTC. It codes for CASSLVASPYEQYF.

The J gene is TRBJ2-1, the V gene TRBV9, with 13 bases aligning to TRBD2. V was clipped by 5 bases and J by 3 bases; unmatched bases: 2. The germline gives CDR1 SGDLS, CDR2 YYNGEE. The CDR3 totals 15 residues. In DNA, the CDR3 is TGTGCCAGCAGTGGGACTAGCGGGGTCTACAATGAGCAGTTCTTC. Translated: CASSGTSGVYNEQFF.

In its sample, this clonotype was seen a few times. The V call is TRBV11-2, the J call TRBJ2-4, with TRBD2 matching over 10 bases. Looked up from germline, CDR1 is SGHAT and CDR2 is FQNNGV. The V and J ends lost 3 bases and 1 base, in that order; junction bases with no gene match: 15. The CDR3 has 20 residues. CDR3 sequence reads: CASSFRTGLAGAPAKNIQYF. As DNA, the CDR3 is TGTGCCAGCAGCTTTAGAACCGGGCTAGCGGGGGCTCCGGCCAAAAACATTCAGTACTTC.

This chain uses TRBV5-1 with TRBJ1-2; TRBD1 matches at 8 bases. Losses at the gene ends were 3 bases for V and 8 bases for J; bases not matched to a gene: 6. CDR3 size: 13 residues. Germline assignment: CDR1 SGHRS and CDR2 YFSETQ. Written as DNA, the CDR3 is TGCGCCAGCAGCTCGGACAGGGAAGGAGGCTACACCTTC. It encodes CASSSDREGGYTF.

The chain combines TRBV28 with TRBJ1-2; possibly TRBD1 for D (5 bases). The V gene's germline CDR1 is MDHEN and CDR2 SYDVKM. This CDR3 has 18 residues. The ends were cut back, 6 bases at V and 0 bases at J, with 23 bases in the middle. CDR3 sequence (DNA): TGTGCCAGCAGACAAAAGTGGGACTCAATCGAGACTAACTATGGCTACACCTTC. The encoded protein is CASRQKWDSIETNYGYTF.

V gene TRBV28 combines with J gene TRBJ1-6, with a tentative D call TRBD1 (6 bases). This CDR3 is 16 amino acids long. Germline CDR1 and CDR2: MDHEN and SYDVKM. Deletions cut 6 bases from V and 7 bases from J, with 19 bases between. In DNA, the CDR3 is TGTGCCAGCAGCGGCATACGGGGGGCGAAGAATTCACCCCTCCACTTT. It yields the protein CASSGIRGAKNSPLHF.

This chain joins TRBV12-3 or TRBV12-4 and TRBJ2-5; D is unresolved. Deletions cut 6 bases from V and 5 bases from J, with 16 bases between. The CDR3 loop spans 14 amino acids. CDR3 nucleotide sequence: TGTGCCAGCAGGAAGACCGCAATCCACGAGACCCAGTACTTC. It codes for CASRKTAIHETQYF.

The CDR3 region has the DNA TGTGCCAGCAGTCCCACAGTGTCCTACGAGCAGTACTTC. It yields the protein CASSPTVSYEQYF. The chain links TRBV12-3 or TRBV12-4 to TRBJ2-7; D gene unclear. This CDR3 is 13 amino acids long. Trimming cost V 5 bases and J 1 base, with 9 bases left between them.

The chain combines TRBV7-9 with TRBJ2-2; the D call may be TRBD1 or TRBD2 (5 bases each). The V end was cut by 7 bases, the J end by 1 base, with 19 bases between. Germline CDR1 SEHNR, CDR2 FQNEAQ (reference sequence). The CDR3 sequence is 17 residues long. The CDR3 bases are TGTGCCAGCACAGACAGAGGGAGAGCGCAGAACACCGGGGAGCTGTTTTTT. It is translated as CASTDRGRAQNTGELFF.

This clonotype was recorded once. V is TRBV20-1 and J is TRBJ2-5, with D tentatively TRBD2 (5 bases). Germline CDR1 and CDR2: DFQATT and SNEGSKA (reference sequence). CDR3 length: 14 residues. V was cut by 6 bases and J by 5 bases, with 19 bases left in between. This CDR3 reads CSAQTPTTGETQYF. The CDR3 DNA sequence: TGCAGTGCCCAGACACCCACTACGGGGGAGACCCAGTACTTC.

This chain links TRBV3-1 with TRBJ2-1; D is uncertain. The V end was cut by 0 bases, the J end by 9 bases, with 9 bases between. This CDR3 contains 13 residues. Germline V CDR1 and CDR2: LGHDT, YNNKEL (reference sequence). CDR3 sequence reads: CASSQDGSGEQFF. The CDR3 region has the DNA TGTGCCAGCAGCCAAGACGGGTCTGGTGAGCAGTTCTTC.

The rearrangement joins TRBV7-2 to TRBJ1-5, with unresolved D. The V gene's germline CDR1 is SGHTA and CDR2 FQGNSA. Trimming cost V 4 bases and J 7 bases, with 14 bases left between them. CDR3 length: 14 amino acids. CDR3 residues: CASSSANGLQPQHF. The CDR3 DNA reads TGTGCCAGCAGCTCAGCAAACGGGCTACAGCCCCAGCATTTT.

This chain joins TRBV6-1 and TRBJ1-6; D remains unclear. The CDR3 extends over 13 amino acids. V was shortened by 1 base and J by 8 bases, with 6 bases between the two germline ends. CDR1 and CDR2 from the germline V gene are MNHNS and SASEGT. This chain's CDR3 is CASSEGRYSPLHF. The CDR3 nucleotides read TGTGCCAGCAGTGAAGGGCGGTATTCACCCCTCCACTTT.

The V gene is TRBV6-2 or TRBV6-3, the J gene TRBJ2-1; 8 bases map to TRBD2. The CDR3 runs 15 residues. J was trimmed by 0 bases and V by 7 bases; bases with no gene match: 5. Germline V gene lookup returns CDR1 MNHEY and CDR2 SVGEGT. The DNA for the CDR3 is TGTGCCAGCATCCAGCGGGAGAGCTCCTACAATGAGCAGTTCTTC. The encoded protein is CASIQRESSYNEQFF.

The chain is built from TRBV11-3 and TRBJ2-1; 11 nucleotides align to TRBD2. The CDR3 extends over 14 amino acids. Germline CDR1 reads SGHNT; CDR2 reads YENEEA. J gave up 9 bases and V 3 bases, and 4 bases lay outside the gene matches. This chain's CDR3 is CASSLLAGGSEQFF. The CDR3 region has the DNA TGTGCCAGCAGCTTGTTAGCGGGGGGGTCTGAGCAGTTCTTC.

A few counts support this clonotype. The rearrangement joins TRBV10-3 to TRBJ2-5; tentative D call: TRBD1 (6 bases). CDR3 length: 14 amino acids. The V gene's germline CDR1 is ENHRY and CDR2 SYGVKD. Between the trimmed V and J ends, which lost 6 bases and 0 bases, there was a span of 11 bases. CDR3 region: CAIRATGNQETQYF. DNA for the CDR3: TGTGCCATCAGGGCCACAGGGAACCAAGAGACCCAGTACTTC.

CDR3 bases: TGCAGTGCTAGACAATCAGGGGGTTATAATTCACCCCTCCACTTT. Translation: CSARQSGGYNSPLHF. The chain recombines TRBV20-1 with TRBJ1-6; 7 bases are a match to TRBD1. Germline assignment: CDR1 DFQATT and CDR2 SNEGSKA (reference sequence). The V gene end was trimmed by 2 bases and the J gene end by 4 bases; junction bases not matched to a gene: 5. The CDR3 extends over 15 amino acids.

This clonotype appeared many times. The chain links TRBV3-1 to TRBJ2-2; possibly TRBD2 for D (6 bases). Germline-derived CDR1 and CDR2 are LGHDT and YNNKEL (reference sequence). The CDR3 has 14 amino acids. With 1 base removed from V and 5 bases from J, the gap between germline ends came to 8 bases. In nucleotides, the CDR3 is TGTGCCAGCAGCCAAGTTGCGGGGACCGGGGAGCTGTTTTTT. Its protein product is CASSQVAGTGELFF.

This clonotype was counted only a few times. The genes are TRBV20-1 and TRBJ1-1; D is perhaps TRBD1 (5 bases). Trimming took 0 bases from V and 2 from J, leaving 13 bases between them. Germline assignment: CDR1 DFQATT and CDR2 SNEGSKA (reference sequence). This CDR3 is 15 amino acids long. CDR3 loop: CSAREEGRINTEAFF. The CDR3 coding sequence is TGCAGTGCTAGAGAAGAGGGACGGATAAACACTGAAGCTTTCTTT.

The sample holds a few counts of this clonotype. The DNA of the CDR3 is TGTGCCAGCAGCTTACAGGCTATCTACAATGAGCAGTTCTTC. It encodes CASSLQAIYNEQFF. J is TRBJ2-1 and V is TRBV7-2; no definite D call. The germline V gene has CDR1 SGHTA and CDR2 FQGNSA. Trimming cost V 2 bases and J 3 bases, with 8 bases left between them. This CDR3 region has 14 residues. The full variable domain, its missing parts supplied by reference TRBV7-2 and TRBJ2-1, is GAGVSQSPSNKVTEKGKDVELRCDPISGHTALYWYRQSLGQGLEFLIYFQGNSAPDKSGLPSDRFSAERTGGSVSTLTIQRTQQEDSAVYLCASSLQAIYNEQFFGPGTRLTVL.